The 3 T cell receptor beta chains presented below share a single source sample, sequenced in a study of PD-1 blockade in classical Hodgkin lymphoma. Brentuximab vedotin exposure varied, and every patient relapsed after autologous stem cell transplantation. Sequenced by immunoSEQ multiplex PCR; TCRdb stores in-frame clones only, minus some. Of under 15,000 clones in the sample, around 92% were seen once. Specimen: peripheral blood mononuclear cells (PBMCs), collected at baseline. These receptors all come from a human donor with classical Hodgkin lymphoma.

The chain is built from TRBV14 and TRBJ2-1; tentatively, D is TRBD1 (6 bases). From germline, CDR1 is SGHDN and CDR2 FVKESK. V lost 8 bases and J lost 2, with 10 bases in between. There are 13 residues in the CDR3. The CDR3 spells CASGRDTYNEQFF. CDR3 nucleotides: TGTGCCAGCGGACGGGACACCTACAATGAGCAGTTCTTC.

The chain links TRBV4-2 to TRBJ1-5; no reliable D call. The CDR3 sequence is 12 residues long. Germline V gives CDR1 LGHNA, CDR2 YNFKEQ. The V end lost 7 bases, the J end lost 3 bases, and 7 bases lay between the germline ends. CDR3 amino acids: CASNGDNQPQHF. CDR3 coding DNA: TGTGCCAGCAATGGAGACAATCAGCCCCAGCATTTT.

This clone was observed once. The chain couples TRBV5-4 to TRBJ2-1, with D perhaps TRBD2 (6 bases). The CDR3 is 13 amino acids. Germline V gives CDR1 SGHNT, CDR2 YYREEE (reference sequence). The V gene lost 5 bases and the J gene lost 5 bases, with 11 bases spanning the gap. The CDR3 DNA reads TGTGCCAGCAGGGACGGGGGAAACAATGAGCAGTTCTTC. As protein: CASRDGGNNEQFF.